This T cell receptor (beta chain) emerged from a study of Graves' ophthalmopathy and Graves' hyperthyroidism. Findings and caveats of the study: For predicting ophthalmopathy progression, the model had 60% to 71% sensitivity and approximately 77% specificity. Blood contained most expanded thyroid clonotypes exceeding 0.001 frequency.

This clonotype has ten or more counts. Its target is not known. RNA transcripts were the source from which TCR beta CDR3 regions were amplified. Amplification began with first-round RT-PCR using HTBI primers, then second-round multiplex PCR was performed. In TCRdb, the multiplex PCR reads were re-called with MiXCR into one record per CDR3 protein. The repertoire holds about 340,000 distinct CDR3 sequences, with 15% to 20% as singletons. This CDR3 is 14 amino acids long. Germline CDR1 reads SQVTM; CDR2 reads ANQGSEA. V lost 6 bases to trimming and J lost 4 bases, with 18 bases between them. Exclusion applied to patients with other autoimmune diseases, uncontrolled infections, pregnancy or lactation.

This chain uses TRBV29-1 with TRBJ2-5; perhaps TRBD2 as D (5 bases). The sequence came from an adult man with Graves' ophthalmopathy. Material for sequencing was peripheral blood. The CDR3 reads CSVVLAAGGETQYF. The CDR3 DNA reads TGCAGCGTCGTCCTAGCAGCCGGAGGAGAGACCCAGTACTTC.